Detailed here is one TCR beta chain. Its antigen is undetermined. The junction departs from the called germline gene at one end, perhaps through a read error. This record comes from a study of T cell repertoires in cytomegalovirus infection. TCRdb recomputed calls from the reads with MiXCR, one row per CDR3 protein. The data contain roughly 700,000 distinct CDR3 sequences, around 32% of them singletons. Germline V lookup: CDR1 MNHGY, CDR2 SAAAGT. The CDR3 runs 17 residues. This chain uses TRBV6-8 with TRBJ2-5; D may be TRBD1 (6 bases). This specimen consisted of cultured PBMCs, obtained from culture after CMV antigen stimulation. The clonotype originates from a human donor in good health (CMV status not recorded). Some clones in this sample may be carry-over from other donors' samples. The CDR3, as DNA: TGTGCCAGCAGTGGGGGCCTGGGCAGAAGGTACCAAGAGACCCAGGACTTC. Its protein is CASSGGLGRRYQETQDF.